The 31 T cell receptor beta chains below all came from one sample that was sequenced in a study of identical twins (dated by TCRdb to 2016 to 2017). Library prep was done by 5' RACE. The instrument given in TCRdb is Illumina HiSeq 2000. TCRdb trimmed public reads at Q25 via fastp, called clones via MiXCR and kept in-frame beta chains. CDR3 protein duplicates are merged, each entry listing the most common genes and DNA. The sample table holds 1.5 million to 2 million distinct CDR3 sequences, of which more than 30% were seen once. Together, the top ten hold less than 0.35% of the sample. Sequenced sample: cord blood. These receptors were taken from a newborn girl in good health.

The CDR3 loop reads CASSLGGSGSTEAFF. The CDR3 DNA reads as TGTGCCAGCAGTTTGGGGGGCAGCGGCAGCACTGAAGCTTTCTTT. This chain links TRBV28 with TRBJ1-1; TRBD1 is a possible D gene (6 bases). Trimming stripped 3 bases from V and 4 bases from J, with 15 bases between. CDR1 is MDHEN and CDR2 is SYDVKM in the germline V gene. The CDR3 covers 15 residues.

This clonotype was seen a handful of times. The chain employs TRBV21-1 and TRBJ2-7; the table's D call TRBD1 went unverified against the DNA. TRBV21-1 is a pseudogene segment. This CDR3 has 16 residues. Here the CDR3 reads CASSKAPGQGEDEQYF. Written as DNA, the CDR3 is TGTGCCAGCAGCAAAGCCCCGGGACAGGGGGAGGACGAGCAGTACTTC.

The CDR3 nucleotides read TGTGCCAGCAGTTTATTGGAGGGGGCCCAGTACTTC. Its protein is CASSLLEGAQYF. The chain carries TRBV28 and TRBJ2-5, with D possibly called TRBD1 or TRBD2 (6 bases each). There are 12 residues in the CDR3. V lost 1 base and J lost 9, with 9 bases in between. CDR1 is MDHEN and CDR2 is SYDVKM in the germline V gene.

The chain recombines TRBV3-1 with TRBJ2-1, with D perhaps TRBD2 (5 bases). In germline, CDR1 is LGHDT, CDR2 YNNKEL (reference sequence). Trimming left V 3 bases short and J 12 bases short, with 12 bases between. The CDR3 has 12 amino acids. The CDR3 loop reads CASSHTRRGQFF. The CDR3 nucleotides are TGTGCCAGCAGCCATACTAGACGAGGGCAGTTCTTC.

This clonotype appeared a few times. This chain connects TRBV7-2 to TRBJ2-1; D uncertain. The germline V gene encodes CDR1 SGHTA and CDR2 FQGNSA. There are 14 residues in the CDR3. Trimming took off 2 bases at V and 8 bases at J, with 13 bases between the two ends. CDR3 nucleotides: TGTGCCAGCAGCTTATTAAGGAGCTCGGATGAGCAGTTCTTC. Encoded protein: CASSLLRSSDEQFF.

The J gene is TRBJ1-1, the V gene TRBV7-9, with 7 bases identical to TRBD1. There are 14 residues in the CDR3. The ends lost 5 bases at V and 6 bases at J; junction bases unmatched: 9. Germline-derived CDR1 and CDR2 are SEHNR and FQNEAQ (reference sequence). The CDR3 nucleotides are TGTGCCAGCAGCCCGGGACAGACAAGCGCTGAAGCTTTCTTT. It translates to CASSPGQTSAEAFF.

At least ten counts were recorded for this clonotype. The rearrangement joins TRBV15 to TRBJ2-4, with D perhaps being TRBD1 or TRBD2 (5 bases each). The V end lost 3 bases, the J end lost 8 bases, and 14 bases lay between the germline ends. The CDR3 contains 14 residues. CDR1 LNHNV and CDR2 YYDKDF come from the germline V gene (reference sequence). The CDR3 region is CATSRGAQVYIQYF. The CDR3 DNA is TGTGCCACCAGCAGGGGAGCACAGGTTTACATTCAGTACTTC.

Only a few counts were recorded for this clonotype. CDR3 in amino acids: CASSFGLAGTTYEQYF. CDR3 coding DNA: TGTGCCAGCAGCTTTGGGCTAGCGGGAACCACCTACGAGCAGTACTTC. The chain carries TRBV7-2 and TRBJ2-7, with 9 bases that match TRBD2. J gave up 2 bases and V 3 bases, and 8 bases lay outside the gene matches. The CDR3 has 16 residues. The germline gives CDR1 SGHTA, CDR2 FQGNSA.

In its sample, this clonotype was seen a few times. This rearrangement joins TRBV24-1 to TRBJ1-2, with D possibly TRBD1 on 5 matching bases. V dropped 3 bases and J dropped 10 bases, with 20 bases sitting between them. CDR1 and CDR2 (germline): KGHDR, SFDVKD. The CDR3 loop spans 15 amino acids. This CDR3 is CATSDPLGRAGDYTF. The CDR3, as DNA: TGTGCCACCAGTGATCCCCTCGGCAGGGCCGGCGACTACACCTTC.

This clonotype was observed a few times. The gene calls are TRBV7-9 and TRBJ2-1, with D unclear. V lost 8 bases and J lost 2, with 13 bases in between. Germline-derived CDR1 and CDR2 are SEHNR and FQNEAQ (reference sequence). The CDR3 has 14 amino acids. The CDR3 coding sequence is TGTGCCAGCGCCGACATTCCCCCCTACAATGAGCAGTTCTTC. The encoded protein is CASADIPPYNEQFF. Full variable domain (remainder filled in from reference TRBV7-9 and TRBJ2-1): DTGVSQNPRHKITKRGQNVTFRCDPISEHNRLYWYRQTLGQGPEFLTYFQNEAQLEKSRLLSDRFSAERPKGSFSTLEIQRTEQGDSAMYLCASADIPPYNEQFFGPGTRLTVL.

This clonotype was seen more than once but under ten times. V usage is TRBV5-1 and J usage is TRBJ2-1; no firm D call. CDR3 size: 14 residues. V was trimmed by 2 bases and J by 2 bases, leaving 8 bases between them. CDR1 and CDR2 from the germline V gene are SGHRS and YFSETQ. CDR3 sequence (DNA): TGCGCCAGCAGCTTTCATGCAGCCTACAATGAGCAGTTCTTC. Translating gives CASSFHAAYNEQFF.

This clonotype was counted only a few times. CDR3 loop: CASTKAPPDTQYF. CDR3 bases: TGTGCCAGCACTAAGGCCCCTCCGGATACGCAGTATTTT. This chain links TRBV2 with TRBJ2-3, with D unclear. The CDR3 is 13 residues long. Germline V lookup: CDR1 SNHLY, CDR2 FYNNEI. V gave up 7 bases and J gave up 6 bases, with 14 bases separating them.

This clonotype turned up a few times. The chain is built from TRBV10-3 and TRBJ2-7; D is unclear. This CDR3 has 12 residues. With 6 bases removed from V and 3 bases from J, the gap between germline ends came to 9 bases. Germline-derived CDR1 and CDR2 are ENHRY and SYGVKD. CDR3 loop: CAIRYPDYEQYF. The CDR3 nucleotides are TGTGCCATCAGATATCCGGACTACGAGCAGTACTTC.

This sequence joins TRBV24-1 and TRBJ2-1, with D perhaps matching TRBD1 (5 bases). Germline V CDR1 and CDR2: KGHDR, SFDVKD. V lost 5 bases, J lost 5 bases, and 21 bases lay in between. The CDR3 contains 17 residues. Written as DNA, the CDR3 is TGTGCCACCAGTGGGGGCACCAGGGTGTCGGGCAACAATGAGCAGTTCTTC. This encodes CATSGGTRVSGNNEQFF.

The CDR3 loop is CATSDWGRPNTGELFF. The CDR3 DNA follows: TGTGCCACCAGTGATTGGGGCCGCCCGAACACCGGGGAGCTGTTTTTT. The J gene is TRBJ2-2, the V gene TRBV24-1, with D possibly being TRBD1 (5 bases). CDR1 and CDR2 (germline): KGHDR, SFDVKD. The CDR3 totals 16 residues. V lost 2 bases, J lost 0 bases, and 9 bases lay in between.

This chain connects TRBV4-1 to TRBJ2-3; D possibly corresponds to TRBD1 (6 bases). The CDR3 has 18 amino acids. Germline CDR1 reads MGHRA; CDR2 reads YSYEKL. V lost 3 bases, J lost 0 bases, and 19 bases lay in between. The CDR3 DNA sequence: TGCGCCAGCAGCCACCCCCATACCGGGACAACTAGCACAGATACGCAGTATTTT. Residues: CASSHPHTGTTSTDTQYF.

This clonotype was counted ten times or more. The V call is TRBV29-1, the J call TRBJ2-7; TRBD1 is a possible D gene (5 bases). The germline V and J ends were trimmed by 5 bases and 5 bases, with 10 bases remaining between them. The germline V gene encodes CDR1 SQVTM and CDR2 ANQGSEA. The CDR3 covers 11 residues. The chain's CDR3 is CSVWTIHEQYF. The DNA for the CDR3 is TGCAGCGTTTGGACAATCCACGAGCAGTACTTC.

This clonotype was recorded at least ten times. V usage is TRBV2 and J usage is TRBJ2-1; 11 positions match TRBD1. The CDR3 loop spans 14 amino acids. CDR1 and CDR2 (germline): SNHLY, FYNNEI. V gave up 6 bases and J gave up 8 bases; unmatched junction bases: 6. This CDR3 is CASRERTGGHEQFF. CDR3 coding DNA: TGTGCCAGCAGGGAACGGACAGGGGGCCATGAGCAGTTCTTC.

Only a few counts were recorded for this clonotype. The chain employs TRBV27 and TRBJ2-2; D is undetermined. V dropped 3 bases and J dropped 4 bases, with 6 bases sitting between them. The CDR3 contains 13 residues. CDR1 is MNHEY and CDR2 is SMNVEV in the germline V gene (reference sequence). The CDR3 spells CASSFSVTGELFF. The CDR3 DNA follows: TGTGCCAGCAGTTTCTCCGTCACCGGGGAGCTGTTTTTT.

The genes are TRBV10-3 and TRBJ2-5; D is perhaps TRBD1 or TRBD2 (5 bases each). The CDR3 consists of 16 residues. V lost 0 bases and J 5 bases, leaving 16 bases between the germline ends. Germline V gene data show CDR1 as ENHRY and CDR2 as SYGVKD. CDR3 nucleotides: TGTGCCATCAGTGAGTCGAGTCCAGGGAGTGGGGAGACCCAGTACTTC. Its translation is CAISESSPGSGETQYF.

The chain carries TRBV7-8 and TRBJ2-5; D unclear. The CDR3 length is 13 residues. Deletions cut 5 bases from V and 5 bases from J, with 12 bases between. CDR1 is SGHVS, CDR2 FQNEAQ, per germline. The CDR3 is CASSPDPVETQYF. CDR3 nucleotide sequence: TGTGCCAGCAGCCCCGACCCCGTGGAGACCCAGTACTTC. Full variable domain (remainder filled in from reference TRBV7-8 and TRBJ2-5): GAGVSQSPRYKVAKRGQDVALRCDPISGHVSLFWYQQALGQGPEFLTYFQNEAQLDKSGLPSDRFFAERPEGSVSTLKIQRTQQEDSAVYLCASSPDPVETQYFGPGTRLLVL.

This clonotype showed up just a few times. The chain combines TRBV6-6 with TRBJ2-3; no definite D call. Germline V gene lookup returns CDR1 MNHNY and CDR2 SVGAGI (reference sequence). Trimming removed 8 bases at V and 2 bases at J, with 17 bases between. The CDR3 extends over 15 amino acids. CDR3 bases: TGTGCCAGCCGACCTCGGCGCGGCGTCACAGATACGCAGTATTTT. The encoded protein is CASRPRRGVTDTQYF.

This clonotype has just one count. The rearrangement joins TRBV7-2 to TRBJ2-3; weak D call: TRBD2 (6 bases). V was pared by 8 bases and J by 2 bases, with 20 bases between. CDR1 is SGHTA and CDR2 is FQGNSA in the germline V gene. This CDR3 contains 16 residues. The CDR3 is CASGRGGRTSTDTQYF. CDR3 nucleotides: TGTGCCAGCGGCCGTGGTGGGAGGACCTCCACAGATACGCAGTATTTT.

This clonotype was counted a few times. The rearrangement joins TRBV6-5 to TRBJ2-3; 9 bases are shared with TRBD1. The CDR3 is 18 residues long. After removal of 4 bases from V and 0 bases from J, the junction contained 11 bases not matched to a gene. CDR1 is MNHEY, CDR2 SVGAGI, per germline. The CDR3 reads CASSSERLDRGSTDTQYF. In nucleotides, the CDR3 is TGTGCCAGCAGTTCCGAACGACTGGACAGGGGTAGCACAGATACGCAGTATTTT.

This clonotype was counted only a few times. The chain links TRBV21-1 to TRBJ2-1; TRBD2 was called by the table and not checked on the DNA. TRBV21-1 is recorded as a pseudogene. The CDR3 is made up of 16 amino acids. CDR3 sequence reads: CASSKLEGPAYNEQFF. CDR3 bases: TGTGCCAGCAGCAAATTAGAGGGGCCCGCCTACAATGAGCAGTTCTTC.

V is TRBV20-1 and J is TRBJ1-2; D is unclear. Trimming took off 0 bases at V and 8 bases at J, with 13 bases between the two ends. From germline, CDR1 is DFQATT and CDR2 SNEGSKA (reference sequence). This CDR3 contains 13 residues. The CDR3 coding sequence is TGCAGTGCTAGAGATAGGGCTCGGGGAGGCTACACCTTC. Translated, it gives CSARDRARGGYTF.

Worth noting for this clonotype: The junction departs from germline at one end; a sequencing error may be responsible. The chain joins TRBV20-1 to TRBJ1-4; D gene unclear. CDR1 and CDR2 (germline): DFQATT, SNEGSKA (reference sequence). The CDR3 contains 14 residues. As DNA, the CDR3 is TGCAGTGTTAGAGGAGGAGTAAGAGGGGAAAAACTGTTTTTT. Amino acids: CSVRGGVRGEKLFF.

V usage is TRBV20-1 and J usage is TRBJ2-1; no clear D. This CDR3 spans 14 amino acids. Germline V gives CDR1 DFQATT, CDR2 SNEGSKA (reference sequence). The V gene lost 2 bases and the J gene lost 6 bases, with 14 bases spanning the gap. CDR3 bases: TGCAGTGCTAGACCTCGCGCTAGAGGCAATGAGCAGTTCTTC. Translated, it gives CSARPRARGNEQFF.

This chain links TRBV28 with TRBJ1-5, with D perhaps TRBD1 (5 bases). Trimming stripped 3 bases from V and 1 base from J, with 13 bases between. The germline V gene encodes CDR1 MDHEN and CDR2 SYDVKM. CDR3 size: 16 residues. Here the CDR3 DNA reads TGTGCCAGCAGTTTGTTGCCAGGGAGGAGCAATCAGCCCCAGCATTTT. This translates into CASSLLPGRSNQPQHF.

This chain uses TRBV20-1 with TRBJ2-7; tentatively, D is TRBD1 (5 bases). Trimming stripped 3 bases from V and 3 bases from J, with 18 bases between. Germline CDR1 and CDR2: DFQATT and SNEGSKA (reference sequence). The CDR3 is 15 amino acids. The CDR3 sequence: CSARNTRQGGYEQYF. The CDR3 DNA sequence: TGCAGTGCTAGGAACACGCGGCAGGGCGGCTACGAGCAGTACTTC.

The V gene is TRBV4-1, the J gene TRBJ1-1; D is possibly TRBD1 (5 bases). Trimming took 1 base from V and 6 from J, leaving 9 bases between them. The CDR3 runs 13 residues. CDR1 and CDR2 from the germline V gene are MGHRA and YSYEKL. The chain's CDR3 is CASSQARGSEAFF. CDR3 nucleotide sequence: TGCGCCAGCAGCCAAGCGAGGGGATCTGAAGCTTTCTTT.